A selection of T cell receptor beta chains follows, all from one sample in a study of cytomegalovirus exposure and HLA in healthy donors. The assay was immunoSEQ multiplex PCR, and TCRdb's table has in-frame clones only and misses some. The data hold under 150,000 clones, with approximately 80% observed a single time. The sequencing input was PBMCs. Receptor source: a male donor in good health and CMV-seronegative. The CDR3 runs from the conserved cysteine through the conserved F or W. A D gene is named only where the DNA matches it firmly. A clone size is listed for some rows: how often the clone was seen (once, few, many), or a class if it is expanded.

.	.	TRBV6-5	CASSSGAYGYTF
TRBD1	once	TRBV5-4	CASSRDRDYEQYF
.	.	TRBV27	CASSSLPAGLSYNEQFF
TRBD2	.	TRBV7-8	CASSLEGLAGELFF
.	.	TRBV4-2	CASSQDPQIRVQETQYF
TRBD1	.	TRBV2	CASADFTTGATNYGYTF
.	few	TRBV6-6	CASSPTREKLFF
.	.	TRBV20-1	CSAGLPETQYF
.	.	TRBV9	CASSARRGDVPTEQYF
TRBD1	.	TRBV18	CASSPAGTGSLNTGELFF
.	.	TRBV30	CAWSGRVTDTQYF
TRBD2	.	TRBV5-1	CASLRAGELTDTQYF